The text below deals with one T cell receptor beta chain. Exposure to brentuximab vedotin varied, and each patient had relapsed following autologous stem cell transplantation. Clones were sequenced by immunoSEQ multiplex PCR, and TCRdb holds only the in-frame ones, with some missing. Altogether roughly 14,000 clones are present, around 84% being singletons, with the ten largest covering 20% to 30%. This sample is part of a study of PD-1 blockade in classical Hodgkin lymphoma. The CDR3 loop spans 15 amino acids. CDR1 and CDR2 (germline): SGHDT, YYEEEE. V dropped 0 bases and J dropped 3; count of bases not matched to a gene: 6.

The source material was peripheral blood mononuclear cells (PBMCs), sampled at baseline. The clonotype was recovered from a human donor with classical Hodgkin lymphoma. The chain joins TRBV5-6 to TRBJ2-7, with 7 bases that match TRBD1. The CDR3 DNA sequence: TGTGCCAGCAGCTTGGCGCCGACAGGGCTCTACGAGCAGTACGTC. Protein: CASSLAPTGLYEQYV.